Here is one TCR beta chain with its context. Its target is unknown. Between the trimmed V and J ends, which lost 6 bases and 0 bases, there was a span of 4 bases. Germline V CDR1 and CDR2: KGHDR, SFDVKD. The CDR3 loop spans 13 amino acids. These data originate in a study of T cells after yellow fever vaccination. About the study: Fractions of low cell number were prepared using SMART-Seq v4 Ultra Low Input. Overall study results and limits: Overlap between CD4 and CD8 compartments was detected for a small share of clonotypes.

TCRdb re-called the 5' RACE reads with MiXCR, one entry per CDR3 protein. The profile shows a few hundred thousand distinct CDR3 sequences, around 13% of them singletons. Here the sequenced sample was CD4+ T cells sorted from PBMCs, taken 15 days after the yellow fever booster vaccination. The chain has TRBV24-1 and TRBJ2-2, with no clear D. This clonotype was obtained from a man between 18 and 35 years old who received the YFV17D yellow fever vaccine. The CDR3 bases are TGTGCCACCAGTAGACCGAACACCGGGGAGCTGTTTTTT. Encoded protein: CATSRPNTGELFF.